This TCR beta chain came from a study of T-cell reconstitution after alpha-beta-depleted transplantation in children. Unique molecular identifiers were built into the TCRbeta library. TCRdb re-called the PCR reads through MiXCR, storing one row per CDR3 protein. The table lists some 500,000 distinct CDR3 sequences, 32% of them singletons, with more than 2% in the top ten. Germline V gives CDR1 MNHEY, CDR2 SMNVEV (reference sequence). V dropped 5 bases and J dropped 9; count of bases not matched to a gene: 11. This CDR3 comprises 15 residues. The TCR sequence derives from a human donor who donated a stem cell graft to a child with aplastic anemia. Specimen: PBMCs from the stem cell graft donor, collected from the stem cell graft. This chain uses TRBV27 with TRBJ1-4; 8 nucleotides match TRBD1. DNA for the CDR3: TGTGCCAGCAGTAGGCAGGGGGCAGTGGGCAAAAAACTGTTTTTT. This codes for CASSRQGAVGKKLFF.